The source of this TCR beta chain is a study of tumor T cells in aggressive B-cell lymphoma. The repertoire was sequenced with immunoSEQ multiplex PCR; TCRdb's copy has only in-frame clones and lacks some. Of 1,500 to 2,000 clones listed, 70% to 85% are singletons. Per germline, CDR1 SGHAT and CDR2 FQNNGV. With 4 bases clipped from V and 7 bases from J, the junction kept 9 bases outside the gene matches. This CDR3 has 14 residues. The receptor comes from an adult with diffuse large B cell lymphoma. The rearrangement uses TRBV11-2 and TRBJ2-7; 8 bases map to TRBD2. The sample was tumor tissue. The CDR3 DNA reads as TGTGCCAGCAGCTCAGTGTCGGGAGGGGAAGAGCAGTACTTC. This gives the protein CASSSVSGGEEQYF.